The TCR beta chain under discussion was sequenced for a study of T cells in women clearing cervical HPV infection. The CDR3 is 14 amino acids. The ends lost 7 bases at V and 5 bases at J; junction bases unmatched: 8. The protocol was immunoSEQ multiplex PCR, while the TCRdb copy is restricted to in-frame clones and leaves out a portion. The sample holds about 25,000 clones. Remarks on this clone: The read ends 3 residues early relative to the CDR3; the germline J gene fills the gap.

The rearrangement links TRBV12-3 or TRBV12-4 to TRBJ2-5; the match to TRBD2 covers 9 bases. What was sequenced was blood buffy coat. This TCR came from a woman aged 18 to 75 with a cervical HPV16 infection that either progressed to CIN3+ or cleared (not recorded which). CDR3: CASKGTSPGETQYF. The part of the CDR3 DNA that was read is TGTGCCAGCAAGGGGACTAGCCCCGGGGAGACC.